This TCR beta chain appears in the sequencing data of a study of T cell repertoires and HLA-DP antigens. Study details: Transduced HeLa cells presented HLA-DP to CD4+ T cells. Pre-culture CD4+ samples used about 1,200 ng DNA versus around 220 ng for CD137+CD4+ sorts.

Untouched CD4+ T cells were isolated by negative selection, averaging about 98% purity. Study observations and caveats: Average cumulative frequency of previously undetected clones was about 40% against one allele and roughly 47% against the other.

Remarks on this clone: As yet, its antigen is unknown.

The data were produced by immunoSEQ multiplex PCR, yet TCRdb's version contains in-frame clones alone and is incomplete. The data hold approximately 86,000 clones, with approximately 89% observed a single time. Sequenced input: CD4+ T cells from PBMCs. The TCR was taken from a man aged 45 to 65 in good health and CMV-seronegative.

The CDR3 loop is CASSPDSNTEAFF. CDR3 DNA: TGTGCCAGTAGTCCTGACAGCAACACTGAAGCTTTCTTT. The rearrangement uses TRBV19 and TRBJ1-1, with D possibly being TRBD1 (5 bases). Trimming removed 5 bases from V and 2 bases from J, with 9 bases in between. The CDR3 is made up of 13 amino acids. CDR1 is LNHDA, CDR2 SQIVND, per germline (reference sequence).